Presented here are 16 T cell receptor beta chains from one specimen sequenced in a study of shared clonotypes between healthy human individuals. Produced via immunoSEQ multiplex PCR; TCRdb's table is partial and in-frame only. The profile shows about 1,500,000 clones, approximately 97% of them singletons. The material sequenced was naive CD4+ T cells sorted from blood. Subset: CD45RA+ positively selected. The receptors come from a man aged 30 to 45 in good health.

In DNA form, the CDR3 reads TGTGCCATCAGTTCCCCCGAGGGGGCTGGGGCCAACGTCCTGACTTTC. It is translated as CAISSPEGAGANVLTF. The V and J genes are TRBV10-3 and TRBJ2-6, with D possibly matching TRBD1 (6 bases). Germline values: CDR1 ENHRY, CDR2 SYGVKD. Trimming stripped 5 bases from V and 2 bases from J, with 13 bases between. The CDR3 totals 16 residues.

Of note for this clone: The same CDR3 is also encoded by other DNA sequences in this sample. The chain couples TRBV27 to TRBJ2-7; TRBD1 matches 10 bases. Germline CDR1 reads MNHEY; CDR2 reads SMNVEV (reference sequence). The CDR3 is 14 amino acids. The ends lost 5 bases at V and 4 bases at J; junction bases unmatched: 5. The CDR3 reads CASSPRDRGYEQYF. In nucleotides, the CDR3 is TGTGCCAGCAGTCCGAGGGACAGGGGATACGAGCAGTACTTC.

The V gene is TRBV5-1, the J gene TRBJ2-1; the D is unclear. CDR1 and CDR2 (germline): SGHRS, YFSETQ. V was trimmed by 0 bases and J by 10 bases, leaving 23 bases between them. The CDR3 is 17 amino acids. CDR3 coding DNA: TGCGCCAGCAGCTTGGGACGCAGTGGAGCTTTATCGGAAGAGCAGTTCTTC. Translation gives CASSLGRSGALSEEQFF.

This chain links TRBV19 with TRBJ2-2; 11 positions match TRBD2. CDR1 is LNHDA, CDR2 SQIVND, per germline (reference sequence). V dropped 5 bases and J dropped 0; count of bases not matched to a gene: 5. The CDR3 length is 17 residues. The CDR3 loop reads CASSQGLAGSNTGELFF. The CDR3 nucleotides are TGTGCCAGTAGTCAAGGACTAGCGGGCTCGAACACCGGGGAGCTGTTTTTT.

The chain links TRBV28 to TRBJ1-2; D is uncertain. The CDR3 is made up of 12 amino acids. Germline lookup yields CDR1 MDHEN and CDR2 SYDVKM. The ends were cut back, 3 bases at V and 12 bases at J, with 14 bases in the middle. DNA of the CDR3: TGTGCCAGCAGTTTCCTCGTAATGGGTCACACCTTC. Residues: CASSFLVMGHTF.

V and J are TRBV6-5 and TRBJ2-7; TRBD2 matches 12 bases. With V trimmed by 9 bases and J by 4 bases, 4 bases remained unmatched. CDR1 is MNHEY and CDR2 is SVGAGI in the germline V gene. This CDR3 contains 13 residues. This CDR3 reads CASGLAGRYEQYF. The DNA of the CDR3 is TGTGCCAGTGGACTAGCGGGAAGGTACGAGCAGTACTTC.

The rearrangement joins TRBV13 to TRBJ1-2; D gene unclear. Trimming shortened V by 3 bases and J by 4 bases, and 12 bases separated the two germline ends. The CDR3 extends over 14 amino acids. The V gene's germline CDR1 is PRHDT and CDR2 FYEKMQ (reference sequence). The CDR3 nucleotides are TGTGCCAGCAGCTTCGATGTAACGGGCTATGGCTACACCTTC. Translation: CASSFDVTGYGYTF.

The chain links TRBV7-2 to TRBJ2-3, with D perhaps being TRBD1 or TRBD2 (6 bases each). The germline V and J ends were trimmed by 5 bases and 1 base, with 16 bases remaining between them. CDR1 and CDR2 (germline): SGHTA, FQGNSA. The CDR3 is 16 amino acids. The CDR3 nucleotides read TGTGCCAGCAGCCAAAAACAGGGCGGGGGCACAGATACGCAGTATTTT. Protein product: CASSQKQGGGTDTQYF.

The chain couples TRBV7-9 to TRBJ2-7, with 7 bases that match TRBD2. Germline-derived CDR1 and CDR2 are SEHNR and FQNEAQ (reference sequence). The CDR3 spans 17 residues. With 5 bases clipped from V and 0 bases from J, the junction kept 13 bases outside the gene matches. The DNA of the CDR3 is TGTGCCAGCAGCCCCAGTGGTGGGAGGGCAAGCTCCTACGAGCAGTACTTC. Amino acid sequence: CASSPSGGRASSYEQYF.

The chain employs TRBV5-1 and TRBJ2-3; D is possibly TRBD1 (5 bases). Trimming took 6 bases from V and 2 from J, leaving 19 bases between them. The CDR3 extends over 16 amino acids. Per germline, CDR1 SGHRS and CDR2 YFSETQ. The CDR3 nucleotides read TGCGCCAGCAAGGGGCCGCTACCCTCAAACACAGATACGCAGTATTTT. Protein product: CASKGPLPSNTDTQYF.

The gene calls are TRBV6-6 and TRBJ2-7; maybe TRBD2 (5 bases). Trimming left V 8 bases short and J 2 bases short, with 13 bases between. CDR1 is MNHNY, CDR2 SVGAGI, per germline (reference sequence). The CDR3 spans 13 residues. The CDR3 protein is CASLNGVTYEQYF. DNA for the CDR3: TGTGCCAGCCTCAACGGGGTAACCTACGAGCAGTACTTC.

The V call is TRBV5-1, the J call TRBJ1-1, with D possibly being TRBD1 (5 bases). This CDR3 is 14 amino acids long. Germline assignment: CDR1 SGHRS and CDR2 YFSETQ. Trimming took off 0 bases at V and 3 bases at J, with 9 bases between the two ends. The CDR3 region is CASSLAGDHTEAFF. CDR3 nucleotide sequence: TGCGCCAGCAGCTTGGCGGGGGATCACACTGAAGCTTTCTTT.

The chain has TRBV11-2 and TRBJ2-1; D not certain. Germline values: CDR1 SGHAT, CDR2 FQNNGV. This CDR3 is built from 14 residues. V lost 5 bases, J lost 8 bases, and 16 bases lay in between. CDR3 sequence: CASSRPMGRYEQFF. CDR3 nucleotides: TGTGCCAGCAGCCGTCCAATGGGTAGGTATGAGCAGTTCTTC.

The chain combines TRBV28 with TRBJ1-3; 7 bases are a match to TRBD1. V gave up 4 bases and J gave up 0 bases; unmatched junction bases: 9. Germline values: CDR1 MDHEN, CDR2 SYDVKM. The CDR3 sequence is 17 residues long. CDR3 bases: TGTGCCAGCAGTTATTACAGGGGCATCAACTCTGGAAACACCATATATTTT. This gives the protein CASSYYRGINSGNTIYF. Full variable domain (remainder filled in from reference TRBV28 and TRBJ1-3): DVKVTQSSRYLVKRTGEKVFLECVQDMDHENMFWYRQDPGLGLRLIYFSYDVKMKEKGDIPEGYSVSREKKERFSLILESASTNQTSMYLCASSYYRGINSGNTIYFGEGSWLTVV.

Worth noting for this clone: Other DNA sequences from this sample encode an identical CDR3 as well. This chain uses TRBV27 with TRBJ1-5; TRBD1 aligns across 8 bases. Germline V gene lookup returns CDR1 MNHEY and CDR2 SMNVEV (reference sequence). The V and J ends lost 6 bases and 6 bases, in that order; junction bases with no gene match: 7. CDR3 length: 14 amino acids. The CDR3 nucleotides are TGTGCCAGCAGACCCGACAGGGGCGGTCAGCCCCAGCATTTT. Its protein product is CASRPDRGGQPQHF.

CDR3 region: CASSQQTSGSAGELFF. The DNA for the CDR3 is TGTGCCAGCAGCCAACAAACTAGCGGGAGCGCCGGGGAGCTGTTTTTT. This chain links TRBV4-2 with TRBJ2-2, with 11 bases matching TRBD2. The J segment lost 6 bases and the V segment lost 2 bases, leaving 5 bases of the junction unmatched. Germline V CDR1 and CDR2: LGHNA, YNFKEQ. The CDR3 is made up of 16 amino acids.